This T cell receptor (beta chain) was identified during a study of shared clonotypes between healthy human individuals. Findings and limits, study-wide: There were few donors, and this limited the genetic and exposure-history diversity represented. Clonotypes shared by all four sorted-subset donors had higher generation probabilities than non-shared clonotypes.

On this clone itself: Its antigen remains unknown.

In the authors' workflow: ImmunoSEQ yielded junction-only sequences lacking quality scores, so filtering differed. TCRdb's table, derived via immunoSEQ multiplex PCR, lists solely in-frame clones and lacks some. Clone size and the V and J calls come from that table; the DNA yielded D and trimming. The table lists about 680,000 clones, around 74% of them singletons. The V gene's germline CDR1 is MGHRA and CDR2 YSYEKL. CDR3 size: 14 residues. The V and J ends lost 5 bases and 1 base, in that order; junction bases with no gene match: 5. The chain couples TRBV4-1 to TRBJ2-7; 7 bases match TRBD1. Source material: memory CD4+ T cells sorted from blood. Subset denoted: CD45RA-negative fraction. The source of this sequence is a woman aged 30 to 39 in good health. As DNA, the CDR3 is TGCGCCAGCAGCGCCCCGGGACAGTCCTACGAGCAGTACTTC. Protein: CASSAPGQSYEQYF.